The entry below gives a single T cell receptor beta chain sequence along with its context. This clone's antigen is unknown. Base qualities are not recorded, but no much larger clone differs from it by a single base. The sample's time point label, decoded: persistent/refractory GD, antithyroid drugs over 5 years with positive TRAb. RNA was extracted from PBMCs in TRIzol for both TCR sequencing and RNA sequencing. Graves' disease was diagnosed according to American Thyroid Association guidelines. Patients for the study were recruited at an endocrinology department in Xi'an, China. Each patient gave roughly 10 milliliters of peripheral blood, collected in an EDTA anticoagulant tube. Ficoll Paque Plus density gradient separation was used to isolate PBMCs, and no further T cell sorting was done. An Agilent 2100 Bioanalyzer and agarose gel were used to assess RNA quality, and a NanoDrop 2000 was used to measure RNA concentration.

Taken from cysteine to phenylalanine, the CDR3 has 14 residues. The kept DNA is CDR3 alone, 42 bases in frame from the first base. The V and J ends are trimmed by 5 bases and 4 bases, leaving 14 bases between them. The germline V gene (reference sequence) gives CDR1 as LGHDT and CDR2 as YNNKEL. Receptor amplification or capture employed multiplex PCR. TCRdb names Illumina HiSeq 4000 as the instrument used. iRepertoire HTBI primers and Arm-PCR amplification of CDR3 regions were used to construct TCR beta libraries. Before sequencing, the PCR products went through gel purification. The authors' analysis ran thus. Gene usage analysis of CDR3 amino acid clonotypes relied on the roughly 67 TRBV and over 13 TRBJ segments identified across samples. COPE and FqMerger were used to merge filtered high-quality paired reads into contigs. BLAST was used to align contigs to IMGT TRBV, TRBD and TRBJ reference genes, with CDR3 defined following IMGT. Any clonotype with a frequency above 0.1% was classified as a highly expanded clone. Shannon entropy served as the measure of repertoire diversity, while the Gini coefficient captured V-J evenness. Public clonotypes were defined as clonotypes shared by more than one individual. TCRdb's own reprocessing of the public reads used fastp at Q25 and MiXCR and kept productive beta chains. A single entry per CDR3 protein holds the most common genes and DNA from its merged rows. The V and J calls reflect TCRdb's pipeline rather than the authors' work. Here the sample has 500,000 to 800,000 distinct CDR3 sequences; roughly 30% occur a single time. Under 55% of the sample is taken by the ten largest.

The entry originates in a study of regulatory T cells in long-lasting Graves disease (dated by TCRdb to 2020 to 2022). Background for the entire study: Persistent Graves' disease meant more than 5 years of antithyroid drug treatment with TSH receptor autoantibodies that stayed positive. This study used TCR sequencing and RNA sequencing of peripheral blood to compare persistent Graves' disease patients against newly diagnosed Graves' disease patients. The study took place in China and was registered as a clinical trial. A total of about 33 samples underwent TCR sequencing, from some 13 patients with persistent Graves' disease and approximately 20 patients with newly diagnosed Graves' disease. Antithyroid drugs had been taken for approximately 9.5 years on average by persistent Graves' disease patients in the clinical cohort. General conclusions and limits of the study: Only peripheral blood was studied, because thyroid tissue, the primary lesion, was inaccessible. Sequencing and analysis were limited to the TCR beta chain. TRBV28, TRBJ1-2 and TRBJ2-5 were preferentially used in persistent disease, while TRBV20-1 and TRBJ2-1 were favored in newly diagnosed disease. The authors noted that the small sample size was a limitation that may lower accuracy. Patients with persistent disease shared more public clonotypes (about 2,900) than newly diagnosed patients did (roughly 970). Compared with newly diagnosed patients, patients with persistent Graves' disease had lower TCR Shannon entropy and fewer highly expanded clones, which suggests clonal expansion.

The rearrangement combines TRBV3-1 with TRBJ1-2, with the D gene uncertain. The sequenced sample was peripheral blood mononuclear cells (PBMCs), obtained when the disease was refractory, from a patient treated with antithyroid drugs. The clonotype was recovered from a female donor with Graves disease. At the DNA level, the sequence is TGTGCCAGCAGCTTTTCTAGGACCGTCTATGGCTACACCTTC. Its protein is CASSFSRTVYGYTF.